This TCR beta chain is from a study of T-cell reconstitution after alpha-beta-depleted transplantation in children. Broader study findings: About two months after transplant, alpha-beta T cells reportedly came from several hundred expanded graft clones. For some patients, TCRbeta diversity was high at day 60 because of recipient T cells and thymic progenitors that survived. Once a year had passed after transplant, T-cell counts and diversity came mostly from newly produced T cells.

Unique molecular identifiers were incorporated during preparation of the TCRbeta library. Each CDR3 protein gets one entry after TCRdb re-called the PCR reads with MiXCR. The data show roughly 250,000 distinct CDR3 sequences, with less than 9% seen just once and 6.3% held by the top ten. This clonotype was recorded at least ten times. Its antigen is not identified. Looked up from germline, CDR1 is DFQATT and CDR2 is SNEGSKA (reference sequence). The CDR3 totals 14 residues. The ends were cut back, 6 bases at V and 2 bases at J, with 17 bases in the middle. This receptor was identified in a male patient under 18 who had a stem cell transplant for acute lymphoblastic leukemia, so the T cells may come from the graft donor. The input for sequencing was PBMCs, mostly from graft donor cells, taken 180 days after TCRalphabeta/CD19-depleted stem cell transplant. J is TRBJ2-7 and V is TRBV20-1; D gene ambiguous. The DNA for the CDR3 is TGCAGTGCCCAGAAAGTTCAGGCGACCTACGAGCAGTACTTC. Translated: CSAQKVQATYEQYF.